Listed below are T cell receptor beta chains from one sample, sequenced in a study of radiotherapy plus CTLA-4 blockade in lung cancer. Some clones are missing from TCRdb's copy, which holds only in-frame ones; the method was immunoSEQ multiplex PCR. The sample records some 94,000 clones, about four fifths being singletons. The input for sequencing was peripheral blood, taken from a patient treated with radiotherapy plus ipilimumab. These receptors came from a human donor with non-small cell lung cancer that progressed on radiotherapy plus ipilimumab. Both conserved end residues are part of each CDR3. A D gene is named only where the DNA matches it firmly. Only part of the rows carry a size: once, few, many, or a class if the clone is expanded.

clone_size,d_call,v_call,j_call,cdr3_nt,cdr3_aa
-,-,TRBV6-1,TRBJ1-5,TGTGCAACCAGGCCGGGGGGCGGCTCTCAGCCCCAGCATTTT,CATRPGGGSQPQHF
-,-,TRBV19,TRBJ1-5,TGTGCCAGTAAGGTCCTCAATCAGCCCCAGCATTTT,CASKVLNQPQHF
-,TRBD2,TRBV5-6,TRBJ2-7,TGTGCCAGCAGGGGACTAGCGGCTTCCTACGAGCAGTACTTC,CASRGLAASYEQYF
-,-,TRBV29-1,TRBJ2-3,TGCAGCGGGAGTCTTACAGATACGCAGTATTTT,CSGSLTDTQYF
few,-,TRBV7-9,TRBJ1-5,TGTGCCAGCAGCTTAGCGCGGGATCAGCCCCAGCATTTT,CASSLARDQPQHF
-,-,TRBV7-6,TRBJ1-2,TGTGCCAGCAGCTTAGAGGCAGCCAGCCCCTATGGCTACACCTTC,CASSLEAASPYGYTF
-,TRBD2,TRBV28,TRBJ2-1,TGTGCCAGCACCCCGTTGACTAGCGGAAAGAACAATGAGCAGTTCTTC,CASTPLTSGKNNEQFF
-,-,TRBV11-1,TRBJ2-1,TGTGCCAGCAGCTCCTTCCTAAGATCCTACAATGAGCAGTTCTTC,CASSSFLRSYNEQFF
-,TRBD1,TRBV5-6,TRBJ1-1,TGTGCCAGCAGCTTTACAGGGGGCCCAGGAGAGAACACTGAAGCTTTCTTT,CASSFTGGPGENTEAFF
few,-,TRBV5-1,TRBJ2-3,TGCGCCAGCAGCTTGGGACGGCTTTTCGTCCCAGATACGCAGTATTTT,CASSLGRLFVPDTQYF
few,TRBD1,TRBV5-6,TRBJ1-2,TGTGCCAGCAGCCCCATGGGACAGGTGAACTATGGCTACACCTTC,CASSPMGQVNYGYTF
-,TRBD1,TRBV18,TRBJ2-1,TGTGCCAGCTCACCACTGACAGGGGGCTCCTACAATGAGCAGTTCTTC,CASSPLTGGSYNEQFF
-,-,TRBV7-2,TRBJ1-4,TGTGCCAGCAGCTTAGGTCCCAGCCCTGAAAAACTGTTTTTT,CASSLGPSPEKLFF
few,TRBD2,TRBV27,TRBJ2-7,TGTGCCAGCGGACTAGCGGGACGGAGCGAGCAGTACTTC,CASGLAGRSEQYF
few,-,TRBV5-1,TRBJ1-3,TGCGCCAGCAGCTTGGATCGGTTCACCATATATTTT,CASSLDRFTIYF
-,-,TRBV7-8,TRBJ2-1,TGTGCCAGCAGCCGTCCGCGGGACGTCTCCTACAATGAGCAGTTCTTC,CASSRPRDVSYNEQFF
-,-,TRBV18,TRBJ2-2,TGTGCCAGCTCACTTATTAGCGGCTCGAACACCGGGGAGCTGTTTTTT,CASSLISGSNTGELFF
few,-,TRBV6-1,TRBJ2-2,TGTGCCAGCAGGGACAGCGCCTCCACCGGGGAGCTGTTTTTT,CASRDSASTGELFF
-,TRBD1,TRBV4-2,TRBJ2-3,TGTGCCAGCAGCCGGGGACAGGGACCAGATACGCAGTATTTT,CASSRGQGPDTQYF
-,-,TRBV20-1,TRBJ2-3,TGCACCGGATTGCGGGCAGATACGCAGTATTTT,CTGLRADTQYF
-,TRBD1,TRBV15,TRBJ2-7,TGTGCCACCAGCAGAGGTGGGTCAGGGGGCCTCGAGCAGTACTTC,CATSRGGSGGLEQYF
few,TRBD1,TRBV19,TRBJ2-5,TGTGCCAGTAGTCCCCGGGACAGACAAGAGACCCAGTACTTC,CASSPRDRQETQYF
-,-,TRBV5-1,TRBJ2-2,TGCGCCAGCAGCTTGGATCACCTCCGGGCCGGGGAGCTGTTTTTT,CASSLDHLRAGELFF
-,-,TRBV5-1,TRBJ1-2,TGCGCCAGCAGCTTGGAACGGCAGGGTCTTTATGGCTACACCTTC,CASSLERQGLYGYTF
-,-,TRBV14,TRBJ2-5,TGTGCCAGCAGCCAAGTCCAAGAGACCCAGTACTTC,CASSQVQETQYF
medium-sized,TRBD2,TRBV30,TRBJ2-3,TGTGCCTGGAGAGGAGCGGGAGACGCAGATACGCAGTATTTT,CAWRGAGDADTQYF
-,-,TRBV20-1,TRBJ2-7,TGCAGTGCTATGAAACAGGGCCCCCCCTTC,CSAMKQGPPF
once,-,TRBV27,TRBJ2-1,TGTGCCAGCAGTTTAAACACCTACAATGAGCAGTTCTTC,CASSLNTYNEQFF
-,-,TRBV19,TRBJ2-5,TGTGCCAGTAGTATGAGTGGGGCAGAGACCCAGTACTTC,CASSMSGAETQYF
-,-,TRBV28,TRBJ2-1,TGTGCCAGCAGTTTATTGGAGGCCTACAATGAGCAGTTCTTC,CASSLLEAYNEQFF
-,TRBD1,TRBV11-2,TRBJ1-4,TGTGCCAGCAGCATCGGACAGGGGGCTAATGAAAAACTGTTTTTT,CASSIGQGANEKLFF
-,-,TRBV2,TRBJ1-1,TGTGCCAGCAGTTCAAACAAGGCTGAAGCTTTCTTT,CASSSNKAEAFF
few,TRBD2,TRBV10-3,TRBJ2-3,TGTGCCATCAGTGACCCTAGCGGGACTAGCACAGATACGCAGTATTTT,CAISDPSGTSTDTQYF
few,-,TRBV11-3,TRBJ2-2,TGTGCCAGCAGCTTCGACTCGATGAACACCGGGGAGCTGTTTTTT,CASSFDSMNTGELFF
-,TRBD2,TRBV2,TRBJ2-1,TGTGCCAGCAGTCAACTAGCGGGAGATTATTATGAGCGGTTCTTC,CASSQLAGDYYERFF
-,-,TRBV28,TRBJ1-1,TGTGCCAGCAGTTTAGTTAACCCGAACACTGAAGCTTTCTTT,CASSLVNPNTEAFF
-,-,TRBV30,TRBJ1-2,TGTGCCCGGGGCGAGGGGGAAAATGGCTACACCTTC,CARGEGENGYTF
-,-,TRBV7-2,TRBJ2-5,TGTGCCAGCAGCTTAGGGGGTACCACGGAGACCCAGTACTTC,CASSLGGTTETQYF
-,-,TRBV2,TRBJ1-5,TGTGCCAGCAGTGTTTTTGGGCAGCAGAATCAGCCCCAGCATTTT,CASSVFGQQNQPQHF
-,TRBD1,TRBV28,TRBJ2-5,TGTGCCAGCTGGGACAGGACGGAAAAGACCCAGTACTTC,CASWDRTEKTQYF
-,-,TRBV5-4,TRBJ1-1,TGTGCCAGCAGCTCCCCCGGGAACACTGAAGCTTTCTTT,CASSSPGNTEAFF
-,TRBD1,TRBV19,TRBJ1-2,TGTGCCAGTAGTACTGCCCCAAGGACAGGGGCCTATGGCTACACCTTC,CASSTAPRTGAYGYTF
-,-,TRBV11-3,TRBJ2-3,TGTGCCAGCAGCTTAGATACACCAGATACGCAGTATTTT,CASSLDTPDTQYF
-,-,TRBV4-2,TRBJ2-6,TGTGCCAGCAGCCGCCTTCACTCCACAGGTTCTGGGGCCAACGTCCTGACTTTC,CASSRLHSTGSGANVLTF
-,-,TRBV7-2,TRBJ1-2,TGTGCCAGCAGTGCTGGGACATATAGGGGTATAACCTTC,CASSAGTYRGITF
once,TRBD1,TRBV6-1,TRBJ1-6,TGTGCCAGCAGTCCCAGGACAGGGGATTCACCCCTCCACTTT,CASSPRTGDSPLHF
-,-,TRBV6-4,TRBJ1-1,TGTGCCAGCAGTGAAAAGGGTACGAACACTGAAGCTTTCTTT,CASSEKGTNTEAFF
-,-,TRBV30,TRBJ2-7,TGTGCCTGGATCCAGAATCCCTACGAGCAGTACTTC,CAWIQNPYEQYF
-,-,TRBV28,TRBJ1-2,TGTGCCAGCAGCGGACTCGGGACAAGCTATGGCTACACCTTC,CASSGLGTSYGYTF
many,-,TRBV18,TRBJ2-1,TGTGCCAGCTCACCACTCGGGGGAGGTAACTACAATGAGCAGTTCTTC,CASSPLGGGNYNEQFF
-,TRBD1,TRBV28,TRBJ1-5,TGTGCCAGCAGTTACAGGGGAGACAATCAGCCCCAGCATTTT,CASSYRGDNQPQHF
-,-,TRBV30,TRBJ2-7,TGTGCCTGGAGTGGCCGTTTCTACGAGCAGTACTTC,CAWSGRFYEQYF
-,-,TRBV14,TRBJ2-5,TGTGCCAGCAGCTCTCTCTTCGACAGACAAGAGACCCAGTACTTC,CASSSLFDRQETQYF
-,-,TRBV11-2,TRBJ2-7,TGTGCCAGCAGCTTAGGGGGGTCCTACGAGCAGTACTTC,CASSLGGSYEQYF
once,-,TRBV27,TRBJ2-5,TGTGCCAGCAGCCCGGCGGGTCTGGAGACCCAGTACTTC,CASSPAGLETQYF
-,-,TRBV6-1,TRBJ1-1,TGTGCCAGCAGTGAAAGTGGGTATCCCACTGAAGCTTTCTTT,CASSESGYPTEAFF